This T cell receptor beta chain was found in a study of beta chain features in type 1 diabetes (dated by TCRdb to 2016 to 2019). About the investigation overall: Patients and healthy donors did not differ in mean age, gender distribution, total cell number or subset yield. In the study, TCRB repertoires of sorted circulating CD4+ T cell subsets from recently diagnosed type 1 diabetes patients were compared with those of matched healthy donors. Regulatory and stem cell-like memory subsets were isolated from only 8 patients and about 8 healthy donors, whereas naive and central memory subsets came from all 30 or so donors. A total of some 100,000,000 sorted cells were examined across all samples, and a strong correlation was observed between cell number per subset and RNA yield. Overall study results and their limits: Because small numbers of individuals were included in the HLA sub-analyses, any influence of HLA type on TCRB rearrangement was left unresolved. Naive, central memory and regulatory TCRB repertoires appeared to be more similar among patients than among healthy donors. Because cDNA rather than genomic DNA was sequenced, highly expressing activated cells could have been over-represented, although no difference in activation and CD3 levels was found between groups. Type 1 diabetes patients showed a moderate but significant shortening of TCRB CDR3 length in all four CD4+ subsets. PCR might favor shorter templates, but patient and control samples were amplified and corrected together, so any skew would affect both groups equally. At VDJ recombination sites, type 1 diabetes patients had fewer insertions and more deleted nucleotides, which implies abnormalities in thymic rearrangement.

Points on this clone: This clone's antigen is unknown. It has no much larger one-base neighbor in the sample; base qualities were not kept.

The entire amount of isolated RNA was reverse transcribed using the High Capacity cDNA Reverse Transcription Kit, so the sequenced TCRB transcripts were expressed ones. Deep immunoSEQ sequencing was performed on naive, central memory and regulatory T cell samples, with an average of about 4 million total reads per sample. Sorted cells were lysed in RLT buffer, and RNA was extracted using DNase-treated RNeasy Micro or Mini kits according to cell number. To prevent cross-contamination, each cell subset was processed individually, whereas patient and healthy donor samples were processed jointly. The immunoSEQ multiplex PCR was used to amplify TCRB sequences from cDNA, generating 87-bp fragments that spanned the CDR3 region. Sequencing of the amplicons was performed on the Illumina HiSeq platform. For the original study's pipeline: Synthetic template baselines were used to correct PCR bias computationally, reads within Hamming distance 2 were collapsed together, and singletons that could not be merged were discarded. Reads were aligned to IMGT to assign V, D and J genes, CDR3 length, and insertions or deletions at six rearrangement sites. Clonotype counts were normalized to sorted cell number within each subset before computing true diversity and Gini coefficients with the tcR R package. Repertoire sharing was quantified using the overlap coefficient calculated on TCRB nucleotide sequences. Imported from immuneACCESS, the table was reduced by TCRdb to in-frame sequences with V and J called. These copies leave out some clones; in studies compared against another copy, an unresolved V gene accounts for under half, and the cause of the remainder is not known. The V and J calls and clone size come from that table; D and trimming were worked out from the DNA. This sample is represented by some 180,000 clones; 10% to 15% of them were singletons. 0.62% of the sample rests with the top ten.

The V end loses 1 base and the J end loses 4 bases, and a stretch of 16 bases separates them. CDR1 is given as LGHNA and CDR2 as YSLEER, both from the germline V gene. The CDR3 has 16 amino acids, counting the end cysteine and phenylalanine. Of all the DNA, just the CDR3 is kept, 48 bases in frame from base 1. A single peripheral blood draw of 90 to 150 mL on average was collected from each donor into heparinised tubes. A BD FACSAria II and a panel including CD45RO, CCR7, CD25, CD127, CD95 and CD27 were used to sort naive, central memory, regulatory and stem cell-like memory CD4+ T cells. A purity above 98% was achieved for all sorted populations. PBMCs were separated immediately by Lymphoprep density gradient centrifugation and were stained directly, without being cultured. To minimize batch effects, samples were stained and sorted in pairs, one healthy donor with one patient per experiment.

This sequence originates from a woman aged 18-29 years in good health. Material: central memory CD4+ T cells from blood. In this chain, TRBV4-3 is recombined with TRBJ1-2, with the D segment identity uncertain. The nucleotide sequence is TGCGCCAGCAGCCAAGTAGCAAATGGGTTGTTCTATGGCTACACCTTC. Its product reads: CASSQVANGLFYGYTF.